This T cell receptor (beta chain) originates from a study of response to subunit inactivated influenza vaccine. Whole-study findings and limits: The authors offered the suggestion that each seasonal influenza vaccination recruits few new T cells.

One entry per CDR3 protein, called by TCRdb with MiXCR from the RT-PCR reads. Here the sample spans roughly 630,000 distinct CDR3 sequences, 14% being singletons. CDR3 length: 14 residues. V lost 0 bases and J 4 bases, leaving 9 bases between the germline ends. CDR1 and CDR2 from the germline V gene are SGHTA and FQGNSA. This clonotype appeared a few times. The antigen is unknown. The sequence came from a man aged 50 to 59 who received an inactivated influenza vaccine. The chain employs TRBV7-2 and TRBJ2-5; D is unclear. The sample was PBMCs from blood, taken 14 to 15 days before vaccination. CDR3 protein: CASSLAALGETQYF. CDR3 sequence (DNA): TGTGCCAGCAGCTTAGCGGCGTTAGGAGAGACCCAGTACTTC.